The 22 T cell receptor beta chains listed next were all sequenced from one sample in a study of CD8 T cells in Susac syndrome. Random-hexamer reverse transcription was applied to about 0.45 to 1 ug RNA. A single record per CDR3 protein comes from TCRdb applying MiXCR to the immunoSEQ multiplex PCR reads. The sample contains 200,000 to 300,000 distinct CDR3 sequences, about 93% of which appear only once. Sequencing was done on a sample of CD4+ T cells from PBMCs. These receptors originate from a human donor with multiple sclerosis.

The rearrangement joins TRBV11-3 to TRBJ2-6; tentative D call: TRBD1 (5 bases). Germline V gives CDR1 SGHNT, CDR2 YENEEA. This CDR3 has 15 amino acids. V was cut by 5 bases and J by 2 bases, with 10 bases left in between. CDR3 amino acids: CASSPGRAGANVLTF. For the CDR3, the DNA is TGTGCCAGCAGCCCTGGCAGGGCTGGGGCCAACGTCCTGACTTTC.

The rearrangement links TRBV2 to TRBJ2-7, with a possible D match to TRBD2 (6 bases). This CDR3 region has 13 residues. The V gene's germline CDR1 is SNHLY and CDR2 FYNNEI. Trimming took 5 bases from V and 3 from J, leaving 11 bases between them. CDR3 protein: CASSQDYFYEQYV. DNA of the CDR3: TGTGCCAGCAGTCAGGACTATTTCTACGAGCAGTACGTC.

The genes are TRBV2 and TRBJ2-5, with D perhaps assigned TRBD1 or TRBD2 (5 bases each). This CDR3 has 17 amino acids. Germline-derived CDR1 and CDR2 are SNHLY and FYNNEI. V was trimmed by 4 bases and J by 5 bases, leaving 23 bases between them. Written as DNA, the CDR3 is TGTGCCAGCAGTGGGCCGACCGGGACCCGGGGCCGGGAGACCCAGTACTTC. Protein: CASSGPTGTRGRETQYF. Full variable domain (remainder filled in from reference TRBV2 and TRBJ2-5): EPEVTQTPSHQVTQMGQEVILRCVPISNHLYFYWYRQILGQKVEFLVSFYNNEISEKSEIFDDQFSVERPDGSNFTLKIRSTKLEDSAMYFCASSGPTGTRGRETQYFGPGTRLLVL.

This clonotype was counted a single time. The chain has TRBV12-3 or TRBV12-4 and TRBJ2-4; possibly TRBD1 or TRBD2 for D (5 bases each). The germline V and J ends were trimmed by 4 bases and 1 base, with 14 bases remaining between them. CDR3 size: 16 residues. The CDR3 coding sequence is TGTGCCAGCAGTTGGGACGGGTCACTGGCCAAAAACATTCAGTACTTC. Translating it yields CASSWDGSLAKNIQYF.

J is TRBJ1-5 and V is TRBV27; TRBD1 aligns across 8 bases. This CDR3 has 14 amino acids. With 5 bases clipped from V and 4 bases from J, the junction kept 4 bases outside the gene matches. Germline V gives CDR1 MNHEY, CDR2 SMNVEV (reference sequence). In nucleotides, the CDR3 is TGTGCCAGCAGTCCACACAGGGGGAATCAGCCCCAGCATTTT. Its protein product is CASSPHRGNQPQHF.

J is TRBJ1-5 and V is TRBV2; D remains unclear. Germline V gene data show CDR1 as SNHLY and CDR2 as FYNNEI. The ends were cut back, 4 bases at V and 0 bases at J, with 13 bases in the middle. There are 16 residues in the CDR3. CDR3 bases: TGTGCCAGCAGTGGGTTAGCGGAATATAGCAATCAGCCCCAGCATTTT. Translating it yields CASSGLAEYSNQPQHF. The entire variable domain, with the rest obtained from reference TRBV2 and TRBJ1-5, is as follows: EPEVTQTPSHQVTQMGQEVILRCVPISNHLYFYWYRQILGQKVEFLVSFYNNEISEKSEIFDDQFSVERPDGSNFTLKIRSTKLEDSAMYFCASSGLAEYSNQPQHFGDGTRLSIL.

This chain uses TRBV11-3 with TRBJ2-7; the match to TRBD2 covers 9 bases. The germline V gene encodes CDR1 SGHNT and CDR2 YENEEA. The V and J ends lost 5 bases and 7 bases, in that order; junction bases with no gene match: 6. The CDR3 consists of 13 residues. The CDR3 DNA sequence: TGTGCCAGCAGCAGAGGAACTAGCGGGGAGCAGTACGTC. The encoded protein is CASSRGTSGEQYV.

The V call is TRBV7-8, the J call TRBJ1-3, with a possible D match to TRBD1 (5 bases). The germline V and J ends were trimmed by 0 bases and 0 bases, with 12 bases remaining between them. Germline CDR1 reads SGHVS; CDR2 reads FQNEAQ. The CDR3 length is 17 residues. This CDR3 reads CASSLARVPSSGNTIYF. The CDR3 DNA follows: TGTGCCAGCAGCTTAGCCAGGGTACCGAGCTCTGGAAACACCATATATTTT.

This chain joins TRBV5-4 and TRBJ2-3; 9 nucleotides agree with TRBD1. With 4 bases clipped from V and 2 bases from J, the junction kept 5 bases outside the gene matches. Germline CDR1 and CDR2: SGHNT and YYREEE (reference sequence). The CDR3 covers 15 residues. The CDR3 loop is CASSEGTGNTDTQYF. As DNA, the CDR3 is TGTGCCAGCAGCGAAGGGACAGGGAACACAGATACGCAGTATTTT.

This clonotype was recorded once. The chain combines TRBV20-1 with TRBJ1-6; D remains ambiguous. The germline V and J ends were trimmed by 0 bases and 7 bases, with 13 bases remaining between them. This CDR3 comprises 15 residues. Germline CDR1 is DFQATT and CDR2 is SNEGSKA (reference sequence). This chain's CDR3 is CSARDRGSNNSPLHF. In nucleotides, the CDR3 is TGCAGTGCTAGAGATCGGGGTAGTAACAATTCACCCCTCCACTTT.

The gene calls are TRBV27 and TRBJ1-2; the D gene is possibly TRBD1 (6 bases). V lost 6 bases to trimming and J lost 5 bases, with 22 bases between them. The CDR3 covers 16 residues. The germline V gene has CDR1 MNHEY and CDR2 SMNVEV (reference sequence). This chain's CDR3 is CASSPLPGQKDYGYTF. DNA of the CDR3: TGTGCCAGCAGCCCGCTCCCCGGACAGAAGGATTATGGCTACACCTTC.

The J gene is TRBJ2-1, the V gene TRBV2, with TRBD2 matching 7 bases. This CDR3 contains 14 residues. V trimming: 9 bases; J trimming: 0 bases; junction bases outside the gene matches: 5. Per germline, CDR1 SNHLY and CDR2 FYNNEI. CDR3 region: CARGGVSSYNEQFF. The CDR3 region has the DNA TGTGCCAGGGGGGGGGTCAGCTCCTACAATGAGCAGTTCTTC. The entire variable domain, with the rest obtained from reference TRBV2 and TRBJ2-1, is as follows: EPEVTQTPSHQVTQMGQEVILRCVPISNHLYFYWYRQILGQKVEFLVSFYNNEISEKSEIFDDQFSVERPDGSNFTLKIRSTKLEDSAMYFCARGGVSSYNEQFFGPGTRLTVL.

The DNA for the CDR3 is TGCAGTGCTGGACTCCTCGAAGAGACCCAGTACTTC. Its protein is CSAGLLEETQYF. The rearrangement links TRBV20-1 to TRBJ2-5; TRBD2 might be the D (5 bases). The length of the CDR3 is 12 residues. Trimming shortened V by 5 bases and J by 3 bases, and 10 bases separated the two germline ends. Germline CDR1 DFQATT, CDR2 SNEGSKA (reference sequence).

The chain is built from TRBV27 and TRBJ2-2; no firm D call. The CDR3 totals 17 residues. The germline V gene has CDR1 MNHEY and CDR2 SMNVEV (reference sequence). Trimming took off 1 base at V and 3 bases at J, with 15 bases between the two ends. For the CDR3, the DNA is TGTGCCAGCAGTTTATACGGGCTGGGCGGCGACACCGGGGAGCTGTTTTTT. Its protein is CASSLYGLGGDTGELFF.

CDR3 protein: CASSTTLASEQYF. CDR3 nucleotides: TGTGCCAGCAGCACCACACTAGCTAGCGAGCAGTACTTC. The gene calls are TRBV11-2 and TRBJ2-7; TRBD2 might be the D (6 bases). Trimming left V 5 bases short and J 6 bases short, with 14 bases between. The CDR3 runs 13 residues. Germline loops: CDR1 SGHAT, CDR2 FQNNGV.

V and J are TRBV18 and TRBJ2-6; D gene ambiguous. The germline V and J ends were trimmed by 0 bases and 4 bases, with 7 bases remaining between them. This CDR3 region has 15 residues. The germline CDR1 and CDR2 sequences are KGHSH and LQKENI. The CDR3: CASSPPVAGANVLTF. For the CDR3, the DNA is TGTGCCAGCTCACCACCGGTTGCAGGGGCCAACGTCCTGACTTTC. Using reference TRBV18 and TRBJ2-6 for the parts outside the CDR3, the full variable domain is NAGVMQNPRHLVRRRGQEARLRCSPMKGHSHVYWYRQLPEEGLKFMVYLQKENIIDESGMPKERFSAEFPKEGPSILRIQQVVRGDSAAYFCASSPPVAGANVLTFGAGSRLTVL.

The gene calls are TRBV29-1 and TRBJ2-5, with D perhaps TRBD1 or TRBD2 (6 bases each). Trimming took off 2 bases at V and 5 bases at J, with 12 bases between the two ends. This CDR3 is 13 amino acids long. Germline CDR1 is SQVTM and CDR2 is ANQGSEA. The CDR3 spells CSVESGGGETQYF. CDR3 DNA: TGCAGCGTTGAAAGTGGAGGGGGGGAGACCCAGTACTTC.

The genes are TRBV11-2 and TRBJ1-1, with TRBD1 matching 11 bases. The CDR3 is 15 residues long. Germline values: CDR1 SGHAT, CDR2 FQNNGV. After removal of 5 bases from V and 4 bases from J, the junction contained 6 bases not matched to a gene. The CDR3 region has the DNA TGTGCCAGCAGCATCGCCGGGACAGGGGGCACTGAAGCTTTCTTT. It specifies CASSIAGTGGTEAFF.

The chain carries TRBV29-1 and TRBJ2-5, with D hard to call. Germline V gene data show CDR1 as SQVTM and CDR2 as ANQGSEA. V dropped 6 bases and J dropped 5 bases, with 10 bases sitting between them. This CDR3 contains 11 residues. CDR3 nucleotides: TGCAGCGTATACGTTGGGGAGACCCAGTACTTC. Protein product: CSVYVGETQYF.

CDR3 region: CSAGLAETSTDTQYF. The CDR3, as DNA: TGCAGTGCGGGTCTAGCGGAAACAAGCACAGATACGCAGTATTTT. The chain employs TRBV20-1 and TRBJ2-3; 7 bases are shared with TRBD2. Germline CDR1 DFQATT, CDR2 SNEGSKA (reference sequence). This CDR3 has 15 amino acids. With V trimmed by 6 bases and J by 0 bases, 9 bases remained unmatched.

CDR3 in amino acids: CSVAGQAQQTQYF. DNA for the CDR3: TGCAGCGTTGCGGGACAGGCTCAACAGACCCAGTACTTC. V usage is TRBV29-1 and J usage is TRBJ2-5, with 8 nucleotides matching TRBD1. The germline gives CDR1 SQVTM, CDR2 ANQGSEA. Trimming removed 4 bases from V and 6 bases from J; junction bases left unmatched: 7. CDR3 size: 13 residues. Using reference TRBV29-1 and TRBJ2-5 for the parts outside the CDR3, the full variable domain is SAVISQKPSRDICQRGTSLTIQCQVDSQVTMMFWYRQQPGQSLTLIATANQGSEATYESGFVIDKFPISRPNLTFSTLTVSNMSPEDSSIYLCSVAGQAQQTQYFGPGTRLLVL.

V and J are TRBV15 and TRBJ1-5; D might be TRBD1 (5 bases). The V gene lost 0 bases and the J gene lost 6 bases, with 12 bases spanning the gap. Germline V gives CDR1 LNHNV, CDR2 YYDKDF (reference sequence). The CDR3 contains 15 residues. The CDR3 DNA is TGTGCCACCAGCAGAGATTATGGGGGGGTTCAGCCCCAGCATTTT. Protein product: CATSRDYGGVQPQHF.